Following are 5 T cell receptor beta chains from one sample sequenced in a study of CD8+CD57+ T cells in acquired aplastic anemia. Profiles of TCR beta VDJ and CDR3 were generated from a genomic DNA template. One entry per CDR3 protein results from TCRdb running MiXCR on the reads. The table records some 200,000 distinct CDR3 sequences, roughly 33% of them present only once. The sequencing sample was made of sorted CD4+, CD8+, or CD8+CD57+ T cells (not recorded which) from PBMCs. Receptors were obtained from a human donor in good health, serving as a control.

This clonotype came up many times. The chain joins TRBV29-1 to TRBJ1-1; D may be TRBD1 (5 bases). In germline, CDR1 is SQVTM, CDR2 ANQGSEA. The CDR3 is made up of 11 amino acids. V lost 4 bases, J lost 4 bases, and 7 bases lay in between. The CDR3 bases are TGCAGCGTTGCAGGGTTCACTGAAGCTTTCTTT. Its translation: CSVAGFTEAFF.

This clonotype was detected many times. This rearrangement joins TRBV20-1 to TRBJ2-3, with a tentative D call TRBD1 (6 bases). V lost 0 bases to trimming and J lost 0 bases, with 10 bases between them. This CDR3 contains 15 residues. Germline V gene data show CDR1 as DFQATT and CDR2 as SNEGSKA (reference sequence). For the CDR3, the DNA is TGCAGTGCTAGAGATTACAGGGCGAGCACAGATACGCAGTATTTT. This codes for CSARDYRASTDTQYF.

The gene calls are TRBV11-1 and TRBJ2-1, with D perhaps TRBD2 (6 bases). With 7 bases removed from V and 0 bases from J, the gap between germline ends came to 13 bases. CDR1 SGHAT and CDR2 FQDESV come from the germline V gene (reference sequence). The CDR3 covers 15 residues. CDR3 coding DNA: TGTGCCAGCATCCTAGCGCCGAGCTCCTACAATGAGCAGTTCTTC. This sequence encodes CASILAPSSYNEQFF.

This clonotype was observed many times. The chain is built from TRBV2 and TRBJ2-7, with TRBD2 as a possible D gene (6 bases). The CDR3 loop spans 16 amino acids. In germline, CDR1 is SNHLY, CDR2 FYNNEI. Trimming cost V 1 base and J 1 base, with 14 bases left between them. CDR3 in amino acids: CASSEVPGARSYEQYF. CDR3 DNA: TGTGCCAGCAGTGAAGTTCCGGGAGCGCGGTCCTACGAGCAGTACTTC.

Comments on this clonotype: Relative to the germline gene, one junction end is altered; a read error may explain this. The chain combines TRBV2 with TRBJ2-4; 11 nucleotides agree with TRBD2. CDR3 length equals 14 residues. The V gene's germline CDR1 is SNHLY and CDR2 FYNNEI. The CDR3 sequence is CASRVAGGGNVQYF. As DNA, the CDR3 is TGTGCCAGCAGGGTAGCGGGAGGGGGAAACGTTCAGTACTTC.